A single TCR beta chain is shown here with its context. This sample is drawn from a study of technical replicates of blood from several donors. Germline lookup yields CDR1 MNHEY and CDR2 SMNVEV (reference sequence). The CDR3 is 15 residues long. The V and J ends lost 6 bases and 3 bases respectively, with 14 bases between them. Only in-frame clones appear in the TCRdb table, and some are missing; sequencing was by immunoSEQ multiplex PCR. This sample has 35,000 to 50,000 clones; roughly 96% occur once, and the top ten carry approximately 0.35%. The origin of this receptor is a human donor in good health. This rearrangement joins TRBV27 to TRBJ2-2; TRBD1 might be the D (6 bases). Sequencing input: T cells isolated from PBMCs. CDR3 in DNA: TGTGCCAGCAGAAGGGGACACCCATACACCGGGGAGCTGTTTTTT. Translating it yields CASRRGHPYTGELFF.